This T cell receptor beta chain emerged from a study of graft-versus-host responses after intestinal transplantation. As for the study in general: Multivisceral, liver-intestinal, or isolated intestinal transplants were given to recipients. All recipients got anti-thymocyte globulin induction, then tacrolimus and steroids for approximately 3 years.

Per the germline V gene, CDR1 is MNHNS and CDR2 is SASEGT. Trimming removed 9 bases at V and 0 bases at J, with 12 bases between. The CDR3 sequence is 14 residues long. Clones were sequenced by immunoSEQ multiplex PCR, and TCRdb holds only the in-frame ones, with some missing. The table shows fewer than 55,000 clones, with approximately 95% occurring only once. This clone was observed a handful of times. Its specificity is not known. Regarding the study as a whole: GvH clones detected in recipient marrow included some appearing first in ileum or blood.

The chain is built from TRBV6-1 and TRBJ1-3; TRBD1 might be the D (6 bases). The material was unstimulated CD8+ T cells sorted from spleen or lymph node cells, obtained before transplant. The source of this sequence is a human donor who was the organ donor for an intestinal transplant. Here the CDR3 DNA reads TGTGCCAGTTTTACAGGGAGCTCTGGAAACACCATATATTTT. Its translation: CASFTGSSGNTIYF.